The entry that follows covers one T cell receptor (beta chain) sequence. Its cognate antigen is unknown. This sample is part of a study of Ad26.COV2.S vaccination and SARS-CoV-2 variants. Study results and caveats: Vaccinated and placebo-treated recipients had similar non-spike TCR breadth.

Here immunoSEQ multiplex PCR was the method, and the copy in TCRdb shows in-frame clones only, minus some. The repertoire holds about 400,000 clones, with 83% as singletons. The V and J ends lost 4 bases and 6 bases, in that order; junction bases with no gene match: 12. Germline CDR1 SGHRS, CDR2 YFSETQ. This CDR3 region has 15 residues. Specified treatment: about 20 received Ad26.COV2.S at low or high dose, single or two shots; about five received placebo; per-sample allocation not given. After the first vaccine or placebo injection, samples were drawn on day 63. The TCR was taken from a person aged 18-65 years who received the Ad26.COV2.S COVID-19 vaccine or a placebo. The sequencing here drew on peripheral blood, taken in a trial of Ad26.COV2.S vaccine versus placebo. V and J are TRBV5-1 and TRBJ1-2; TRBD1 aligns across 7 bases. The CDR3 sequence is CASSAGLGGLNGYTF. CDR3 sequence (DNA): TGCGCCAGCAGCGCAGGATTAGGGGGCTTAAATGGCTACACCTTC.